This passage covers 4 T cell receptor beta chains from one sample sequenced in a study of post-analysis software for immune sequencing data. No antigen has been assigned to these receptors. TCR beta libraries were prepared from cDNA with unique molecular identifiers. TCRdb re-called the PCR reads through MiXCR, storing one row per CDR3 protein. The sample has roughly 800,000 distinct CDR3 sequences; roughly 58% are singletons. Study-level results: When patients were compared with controls, 5 or 6 TRBV segments were more frequent, TRBV5-6, TRBV5-1 and TRBV20-1 among them.

The sequencing input was blood. The receptors here all came from a girl between 5 and 17 years old with multiple sclerosis.

This chain uses TRBV5-6 with TRBJ1-5; 8 positions agree with TRBD1. The CDR3 consists of 15 residues. The germline CDR1 and CDR2 sequences are SGHDT and YYEEEE. The V and J ends lost 1 base and 6 bases, in that order; junction bases with no gene match: 6. The CDR3 sequence is CASSLRQGRGQPQHF. CDR3 nucleotide sequence: TGTGCCAGCAGCTTGAGACAGGGGAGAGGTCAGCCCCAGCATTTT.

The gene calls are TRBV12-3 or TRBV12-4 and TRBJ2-6; the D gene could be TRBD1 or TRBD2 (5 bases each). This CDR3 is 16 amino acids long. Trimming took off 2 bases at V and 3 bases at J, with 11 bases between the two ends. CDR3 amino acids: CASSLLPGSGANVLTF. The CDR3 DNA sequence: TGTGCCAGCAGTTTATTGCCAGGGAGTGGGGCCAACGTCCTGACTTTC.

About this clonotype itself: Relative to the germline gene, one junction end is altered; a read error may explain this. V gene TRBV7-9 combines with J gene TRBJ1-1; D may be TRBD1 (6 bases). Germline-derived CDR1 and CDR2 are SEHNR and FQNEAQ (reference sequence). The CDR3 contains 15 residues. CDR3 DNA: TGTGCCGGCAGCTTAGGCGGACAGATGAGCACTGAAGCTTTCTTT. Its translation: CAGSLGGQMSTEAFF.

This rearrangement joins TRBV10-3 to TRBJ2-1; no reliable D call. The germline V gene has CDR1 ENHRY and CDR2 SYGVKD. The CDR3 contains 16 residues. The germline V and J ends were trimmed by 4 bases and 0 bases, with 13 bases remaining between them. The CDR3 DNA follows: TGTGCCATCAGTGCTGTCGCCGGAAGCTCCTACAATGAGCAGTTCTTC. As protein: CAISAVAGSSYNEQFF.